Shown below are 9 T cell receptor beta chains from a single sample sequenced in a study of cytomegalovirus exposure and HLA in healthy donors. The PCR contained 60 Vbeta and 13 Jbeta primers. The data were produced by immunoSEQ multiplex PCR, yet TCRdb's version contains in-frame clones alone and is incomplete. The sample includes around 250,000 clones, roughly four fifths seen only once; the top ten take approximately 8.4%. Sequencing input: PBMCs. These receptors originate from an older woman in good health and CMV-seropositive.

The chain has TRBV4-1 and TRBJ2-5, with D possibly matching TRBD1 (6 bases). The end of the DNA fits TRBJ2-7 better, so the J call may be wrong. Looked up from germline, CDR1 is MGHRA and CDR2 is YSYEKL. The CDR3 length is 17 residues. The CDR3 coding sequence is TGCGCCAGCAGCCAAGTGGTCATCCGGGACAAGTCCTACGAGCAGTACTTC. This codes for CASSQVVIRDKSYEQYF.

The gene calls are TRBV30 and TRBJ2-7, with TRBD1 identical over 9 bases. The germline gives CDR1 GTSNPN, CDR2 SVGIG (reference sequence). Trimming removed 1 base from V and 6 bases from J; junction bases left unmatched: 22. This CDR3 region has 19 residues. Written as DNA, the CDR3 is TGTGCCTGGAGTGGCCAACAGTCAAGCTCACAGGGGGCGAGGAGCGAGCAGTACTTC. It is translated as CAWSGQQSSSQGARSEQYF.

J is TRBJ1-5 and V is TRBV10-3; D might be TRBD1 (5 bases). This CDR3 comprises 14 residues. V lost 3 bases and J 6 bases, leaving 12 bases between the germline ends. Germline CDR1 and CDR2: ENHRY and SYGVKD. The CDR3, as DNA: TGTGCCATCAGTGACAAGGGGCAGAGTCAGCCCCAGCATTTT. Protein product: CAISDKGQSQPQHF.

This clone was seen a handful of times. The chain is built from TRBV18 and TRBJ1-1; D perhaps matches TRBD1 (5 bases). Germline V gene sequence: CDR1 KGHSH, CDR2 LQKENI. Trimming removed 2 bases from V and 7 bases from J, with 5 bases in between. The CDR3 contains 11 residues. CDR3 sequence (DNA): TGTGCCAGCTCACCAGACAGTGAAGCTTTCTTT. Encoded protein: CASSPDSEAFF.

This rearrangement joins TRBV10-2 to TRBJ2-3; D perhaps matches TRBD1 (5 bases). CDR1 and CDR2 from the germline V gene are WSHSY and SAAADI. The length of the CDR3 is 13 residues. Trimming removed 5 bases from V and 2 bases from J, with 8 bases in between. For the CDR3, the DNA is TGCGCCAGCAGTAGACAGACCACAGATACGCAGTATTTT. Its translation: CASSRQTTDTQYF.

The V and J genes are TRBV6-1 and TRBJ2-7; D may be TRBD2 (5 bases). V was clipped by 6 bases and J by 3 bases, with 12 bases between them. From germline, CDR1 is MNHNS and CDR2 SASEGT. The CDR3 totals 13 residues. The CDR3 sequence: CASSTGGGYEQYF. The CDR3 region has the DNA TGTGCCAGCAGCACGGGCGGAGGCTACGAGCAGTACTTC.

The V gene is TRBV29-1, the J gene TRBJ2-1; TRBD2 aligns across 7 bases. The V and J ends lost 0 bases and 5 bases, in that order; junction bases with no gene match: 7. Germline CDR1 and CDR2: SQVTM and ANQGSEA. CDR3 length: 15 residues. The CDR3 sequence is CSVEERSGEDNEQFF. The CDR3 DNA reads as TGCAGCGTTGAAGAACGGAGCGGGGAGGACAATGAGCAGTTCTTC.

The gene calls are TRBV14 and TRBJ2-3; TRBD1 aligns across 7 bases. V dropped 5 bases and J dropped 2; count of bases not matched to a gene: 4. The CDR3 sequence is 14 residues long. Per germline, CDR1 SGHDN and CDR2 FVKESK. The CDR3 DNA reads TGTGCCAGCAGCTCGACAGGGTACACAGATACGCAGTATTTT. This translates into CASSSTGYTDTQYF.

This clone was seen a single time. The chain couples TRBV28 to TRBJ2-6, with TRBD2 as a possible D gene (6 bases). The CDR3 has 18 residues. The germline gives CDR1 MDHEN, CDR2 SYDVKM. V was clipped by 4 bases and J by 0 bases, with 16 bases between them. The chain's CDR3 is CASSSPGLGVSGANVLTF. The CDR3 region has the DNA TGTGCCAGCAGTTCACCGGGACTCGGAGTCTCTGGGGCCAACGTCCTGACTTTC.